These 10 T cell receptor beta chains were all obtained from the same sample, sequenced in a study of cytomegalovirus exposure and HLA in healthy donors. In the PCR, 60 Vbeta and 13 Jbeta primers were used. Assay used: immunoSEQ multiplex PCR; TCRdb lists only in-frame clones, some missing. The repertoire includes approximately 150,000 clones, roughly four fifths of them detected once, and about 10% sits in the top ten. The source material was PBMCs. The receptors shown here come from a man over 45 in good health and CMV-seropositive.

The rearrangement uses TRBV13 and TRBJ1-1; tentatively, D is TRBD1 (6 bases). V was clipped by 5 bases and J by 2 bases, with 18 bases between them. This CDR3 comprises 16 residues. Germline CDR1 is PRHDT and CDR2 is FYEKMQ (reference sequence). The CDR3 DNA sequence: TGTGCCAGCAGCACTCAGGGGTTAGGGGAAAACACTGAAGCTTTCTTT. This encodes CASSTQGLGENTEAFF.

For this clone: Other DNA sequences from this sample encode an identical CDR3 as well. The chain couples TRBV19 to TRBJ1-2; D unclear. Trimming took 5 bases from V and 3 from J, leaving 7 bases between them. The CDR3 extends over 12 amino acids. CDR1 LNHDA and CDR2 SQIVND come from the germline V gene (reference sequence). CDR3 protein: CASSPRDYGYTF. The CDR3 DNA follows: TGTGCCAGTAGTCCACGAGACTATGGCTACACCTTC.

The J gene is TRBJ2-2, the V gene TRBV5-1; 7 nucleotides line up with TRBD2. The CDR3 has 16 amino acids. Trimming cost V 2 bases and J 0 bases; bases outside gene matches: 4. Germline loops: CDR1 SGHRS, CDR2 YFSETQ. The CDR3 DNA reads as TGCGCCAGCAGCTTAGAGGGAGGGGCGAACACCGGGGAGCTGTTTTTT. Translating it yields CASSLEGGANTGELFF.

This clone was recorded only once. The chain carries TRBV27 and TRBJ1-2; 7 bases map to TRBD1. Trimming took 2 bases from V and 8 from J; bases not matched to a gene: 14. CDR1 and CDR2 (germline): MNHEY, SMNVEV (reference sequence). The CDR3 contains 16 residues. Here the CDR3 DNA reads TGTGCCAGCAGTTTACTCGCCGGACAGGCGGGTAAGGGCTACACCTTC. The encoded protein is CASSLLAGQAGKGYTF.

The chain carries TRBV7-3 and TRBJ2-2; D is possibly TRBD2 (5 bases). Trimming removed 4 bases at V and 3 bases at J, with 15 bases between. From germline, CDR1 is SGHTA and CDR2 FQGTGA. CDR3 length equals 16 residues. The CDR3 region is CASSSPSGLDTGELFF. For the CDR3, the DNA is TGTGCCAGCAGCTCCCCCTCGGGGTTAGACACCGGGGAGCTGTTTTTT.

The rearrangement links TRBV30 to TRBJ2-1, with D unresolved. The CDR3 runs to 14 residues. Germline V gene sequence: CDR1 GTSNPN, CDR2 SVGIG (reference sequence). The germline V and J ends were trimmed by 2 bases and 3 bases, with 11 bases remaining between them. DNA for the CDR3: TGTGCCTGGAGTCCAAGAGCGATCTACAATGAGCAGTTCTTC. Residues: CAWSPRAIYNEQFF.

The CDR3 reads CATRTSKLSYNEQFF. The CDR3 DNA follows: TGTGCCACCCGGACTAGCAAGCTCTCCTACAATGAGCAGTTCTTC. The rearrangement uses TRBV28 and TRBJ2-1, with 8 nucleotides matching TRBD2. The CDR3 runs to 15 residues. The V and J ends lost 10 bases and 0 bases, in that order; junction bases with no gene match: 8. CDR1 and CDR2 (germline): MDHEN, SYDVKM. Full variable domain (missing parts from reference TRBV28 and TRBJ2-1): DVKVTQSSRYLVKRTGEKVFLECVQDMDHENMFWYRQDPGLGLRLIYFSYDVKMKEKGDIPEGYSVSREKKERFSLILESASTNQTSMYLCATRTSKLSYNEQFFGPGTRLTVL.

The V call is TRBV7-3, the J call TRBJ2-1, with TRBD2 identical over 8 bases. Germline-derived CDR1 and CDR2 are SGHTA and FQGTGA. CDR3 length equals 16 residues. Losses at the gene ends were 11 bases for V and 4 bases for J; bases not matched to a gene: 16. CDR3 DNA: TGTGCCTCTTCCCGCGCGGGGGGACACCTGTACAATGAGCAGTTCTTC. Amino acid sequence: CASSRAGGHLYNEQFF.

The chain couples TRBV2 to TRBJ2-5, with 9 bases that match TRBD2. Germline CDR1 SNHLY, CDR2 FYNNEI. V was pared by 6 bases and J by 5 bases, with 10 bases of the junction left unmatched. This CDR3 spans 15 amino acids. In DNA form, the CDR3 reads TGTGCCAGCAGGGGGGGAGCGGGAGGAACGGAGACCCAGTACTTC. Its translation: CASRGGAGGTETQYF.

V is TRBV19 and J is TRBJ2-5; possible D gene TRBD2, 5 bases. This CDR3 is built from 12 residues. In germline, CDR1 is LNHDA, CDR2 SQIVND (reference sequence). Between the trimmed V and J ends, which lost 7 bases and 5 bases, there was a span of 11 bases. CDR3 region: CASTDYGETQYF. DNA for the CDR3: TGTGCCAGTACTGACTATGGCGAGACCCAGTACTTC. The full variable domain, its missing parts supplied by reference TRBV19 and TRBJ2-5, is DGGITQSPKYLFRKEGQNVTLSCEQNLNHDAMYWYRQDPGQGLRLIYYSQIVNDFQKGDIAEGYSVSREKKESFPLTVTSAQKNPTAFYLCASTDYGETQYFGPGTRLLVL.